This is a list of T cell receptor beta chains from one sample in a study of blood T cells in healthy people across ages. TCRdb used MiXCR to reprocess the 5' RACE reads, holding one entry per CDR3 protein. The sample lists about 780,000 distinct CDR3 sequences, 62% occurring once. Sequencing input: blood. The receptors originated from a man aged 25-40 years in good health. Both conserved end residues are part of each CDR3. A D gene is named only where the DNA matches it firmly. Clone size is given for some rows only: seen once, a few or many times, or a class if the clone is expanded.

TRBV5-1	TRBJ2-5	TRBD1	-	CARKDRRRETQYF	TGCGCCAGGAAGGACAGGAGGAGAGAGACCCAGTACTTC
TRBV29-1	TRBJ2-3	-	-	CSVRGSGADTQYF	TGCAGCGTCCGAGGATCCGGGGCAGATACGCAGTATTTT
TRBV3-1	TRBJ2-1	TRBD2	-	CASSHDSGGGYNEQFF	TGTGCCAGCAGCCATGATAGCGGGGGTGGTTACAATGAGCAGTTCTTC
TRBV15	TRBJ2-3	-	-	CATSRDLTLVDTQYF	TGTGCCACCAGCAGAGATCTCACGCTGGTAGATACGCAGTATTTT
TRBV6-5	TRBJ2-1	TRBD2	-	CASIHRSGGGNEQFF	TGTGCCAGCATACACCGTAGCGGGGGGGGCAATGAGCAGTTCTTC
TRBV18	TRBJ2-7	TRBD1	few	CASSPRTGGEQYF	TGTGCCAGCTCACCCCGGACAGGGGGCGAGCAGTACTTC
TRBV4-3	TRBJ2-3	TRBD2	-	CASSQAVAGDTQYF	TGCGCCAGTAGCCAAGCCGTAGCGGGAGATACGCAGTATTTT
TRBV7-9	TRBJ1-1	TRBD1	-	CASSWRTGLDTEAFF	TGTGCCAGCAGCTGGAGGACAGGATTGGACACTGAAGCTTTCTTT
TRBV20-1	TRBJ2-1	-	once	CSATRNGQFF	TGCAGTGCTACGCGGAATGGGCAGTTCTTC
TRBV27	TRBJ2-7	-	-	CASSSSRGENRSYEQYF	TGTGCCAGCAGTTCCTCTAGGGGGGAGAACCGCTCCTACGAGCAGTACTTC
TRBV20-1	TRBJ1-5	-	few	CSAIYREDQPQHF	TGCAGTGCTATATACAGGGAGGATCAGCCCCAGCATTTT
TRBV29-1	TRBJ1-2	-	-	CSVEGVTNYGYTF	TGCAGCGTTGAAGGGGTCACAAACTATGGCTACACCTTC
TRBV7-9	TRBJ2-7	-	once	CASSLGWQVISYEQYF	TGTGCCAGCAGCTTAGGGTGGCAGGTGATCTCCTACGAGCAGTACTTC
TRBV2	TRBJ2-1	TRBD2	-	CASSEGTSGYNEQFF	TGTGCCAGCAGTGAGGGGACTAGCGGTTACAATGAGCAGTTCTTC
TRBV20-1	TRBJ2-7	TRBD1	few	CSARWDRVYEQYF	TGCAGTGCTAGGTGGGACAGGGTCTACGAGCAGTACTTC
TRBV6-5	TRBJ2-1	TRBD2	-	CASSYSNPGGAGEQFF	TGTGCCAGCAGTTACTCGAATCCCGGGGGGGCGGGTGAGCAGTTCTTC
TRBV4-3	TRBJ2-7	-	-	CASSQELQRTYEQYF	TGCGCCAGCAGCCAAGAGCTCCAGCGGACCTACGAGCAGTACTTC
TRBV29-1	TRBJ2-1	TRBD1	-	CSVEGRTGGPQGEQFF	TGCAGCGTTGAAGGGCGGACAGGGGGGCCCCAGGGGGAGCAGTTCTTC
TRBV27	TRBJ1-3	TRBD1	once	CASSETGTFSGNTIYF	TGTGCCAGCAGTGAGACAGGGACCTTCTCTGGAAACACCATATATTTT
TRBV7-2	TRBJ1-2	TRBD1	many	CASSLTGANYGYTF	TGTGCCAGCAGCTTAACAGGGGCTAACTATGGCTACACCTTC
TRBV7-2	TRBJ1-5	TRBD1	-	CASSSGQGVQHF	TGTGCCAGCAGCTCCGGACAGGGGGTCCAGCATTTT
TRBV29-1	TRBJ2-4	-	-	CSVAGDGKNIQYF	TGCAGCGTTGCTGGGGACGGCAAAAACATTCAGTACTTC
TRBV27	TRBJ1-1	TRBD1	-	CASSLGTGANTEAFF	TGTGCCAGCAGTTTAGGGACAGGGGCGAACACTGAAGCTTTCTTT
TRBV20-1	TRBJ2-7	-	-	CSADGPRAYEQYF	TGCAGTGCTGACGGCCCCAGGGCCTACGAGCAGTACTTC
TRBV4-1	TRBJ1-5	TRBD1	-	CASSQGDRARNQPQHF	TGCGCCAGCAGCCAAGGGGACAGGGCTCGAAATCAGCCCCAGCATTTT
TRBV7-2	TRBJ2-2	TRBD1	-	CASSLAPRGRKGELFF	TGTGCCAGCAGCTTAGCTCCCAGGGGGCGAAAAGGGGAGCTGTTTTTT
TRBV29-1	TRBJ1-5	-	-	CSVDTGVNQPQHF	TGCAGCGTTGACACCGGGGTCAATCAGCCCCAGCATTTT
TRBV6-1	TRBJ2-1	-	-	CAGSGSTVCNEQFF	TGTGCCGGGAGCGGATCGACAGTCTGCAATGAGCAGTTCTTC